The entry below gives a single T cell receptor beta chain sequence along with its context. The antigen is undetermined. Other DNA sequences in the sample encode the same CDR3. Vbeta (60) and Jbeta (13) primers were used in the PCR. The table came from immunoSEQ multiplex PCR; TCRdb's copy has only in-frame clones and leaves some out. The sample includes 150,000 to 200,000 clones, roughly 80% of them seen just once. This CDR3 comprises 16 residues. V dropped 4 bases and J dropped 10; count of bases not matched to a gene: 15. Per germline, CDR1 MGHRA and CDR2 YSYEKL. This entry comes from a study of cytomegalovirus exposure and HLA in healthy donors. Study conclusions and caveats: In a later analysis, an Asian-associated ancestry cluster reportedly showed fewer N-insertions than the roughly 730-donor mean. Later work found most CMV-associated TCR beta chains apparently HLA-restricted.

The sequenced sample consisted of PBMCs. The sequence was collected from a young man in good health and CMV-seropositive. The chain couples TRBV4-1 to TRBJ2-3; the match to TRBD2 covers 9 bases. For the CDR3, the DNA is TGCGCCAGCAGCCGGCCGCGAGGCGGGGGGGCTGTGGCGCAGTATTTT. It specifies CASSRPRGGGAVAQYF.